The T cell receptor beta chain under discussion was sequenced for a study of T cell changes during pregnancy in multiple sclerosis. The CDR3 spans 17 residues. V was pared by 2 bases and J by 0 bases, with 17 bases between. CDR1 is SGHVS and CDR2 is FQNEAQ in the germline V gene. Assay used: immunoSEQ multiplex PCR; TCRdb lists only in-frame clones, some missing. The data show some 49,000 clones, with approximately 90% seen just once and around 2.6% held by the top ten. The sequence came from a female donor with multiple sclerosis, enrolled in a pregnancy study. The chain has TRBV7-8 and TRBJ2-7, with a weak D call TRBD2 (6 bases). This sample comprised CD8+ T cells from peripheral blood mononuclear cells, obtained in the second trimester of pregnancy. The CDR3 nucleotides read TGTGCCAGCAGCTTAAGGTGGGGCGTAGCGGTCTCCTACGAGCAGTACTTC. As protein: CASSLRWGVAVSYEQYF. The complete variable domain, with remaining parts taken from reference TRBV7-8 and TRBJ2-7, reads GAGVSQSPRYKVAKRGQDVALRCDPISGHVSLFWYQQALGQGPEFLTYFQNEAQLDKSGLPSDRFFAERPEGSVSTLKIQRTQQEDSAVYLCASSLRWGVAVSYEQYFGPGTRLTVT.